This T cell receptor (beta chain) stems from a study of CD8+ T cells in alopecia areata. For this clone: Only one base separates this from a far larger clonotype, so it likely reflects a read error.

With 0 bases clipped from V and 1 base from J, the junction kept 5 bases outside the gene matches. In germline, CDR1 is SGHDT, CDR2 YYEEEE. The CDR3 sequence is 17 residues long. cDNA serving as the sequencing template came from extracted, reverse transcribed RNA. Generated by immunoSEQ multiplex PCR, the TCRdb table keeps only in-frame clones and is missing some. The sample carries under 85,000 clones, about 44% recorded once. The chain uses TRBV5-6 and TRBJ2-1; 9 bases align to TRBD2. The receptor was isolated from a human donor with alopecia areata. This sample comprised CD8+ T cells sorted from blood, obtained at week 0. The CDR3 DNA follows: TGTGCCAGCAGCTTGGAAGGCAGCGGGGGGTCCTACAATGAGCAGTTCTTC. Translation: CASSLEGSGGSYNEQFF. Full variable domain (rest looked up from reference TRBV5-6 and TRBJ2-1): DAGVTQSPTHLIKTRGQQVTLRCSPKSGHDTVSWYQQALGQGPQFIFQYYEEEERQRGNFPDRFSGHQFPNYSSELNVNALLLGDSALYLCASSLEGSGGSYNEQFFGPGTRLTVL.